This T cell receptor beta chain derives from a study of cytomegalovirus exposure and HLA in healthy donors. As for the study in general: A prior analysis found 90 million to 120 million unique TCR beta sequences from approximately 190 million T cells. Early released data had about 80 million unique TCRs, all coming from HLA-typed donors. Study-wide results and caveats: In a later analysis, HLA-C alleles had the fewest associated TCRs, DRB1 alleles the most.

This clone was detected only a few times. The antigen is undetermined. V was clipped by 8 bases and J by 4 bases; unmatched bases: 0. The CDR3 runs to 13 residues. CDR1 and CDR2 (germline): MDHEN, SYDVKM. Researchers ran the PCR with 60 Vbeta and 13 Jbeta primers. TCRdb keeps only in-frame clones here, not all; method: immunoSEQ multiplex PCR. The sample has about 190,000 clones, 84% seen once. The rearrangement uses TRBV28 and TRBJ2-1; 12 bases map to TRBD2. The sequence came from a woman aged 45-59 years in good health and CMV-seropositive. Source material: PBMCs. CDR3 nucleotides: TGTGCCAGCGGACTAGCGGGATACAATGAGCAGTTCTTC. Encoded protein: CASGLAGYNEQFF.